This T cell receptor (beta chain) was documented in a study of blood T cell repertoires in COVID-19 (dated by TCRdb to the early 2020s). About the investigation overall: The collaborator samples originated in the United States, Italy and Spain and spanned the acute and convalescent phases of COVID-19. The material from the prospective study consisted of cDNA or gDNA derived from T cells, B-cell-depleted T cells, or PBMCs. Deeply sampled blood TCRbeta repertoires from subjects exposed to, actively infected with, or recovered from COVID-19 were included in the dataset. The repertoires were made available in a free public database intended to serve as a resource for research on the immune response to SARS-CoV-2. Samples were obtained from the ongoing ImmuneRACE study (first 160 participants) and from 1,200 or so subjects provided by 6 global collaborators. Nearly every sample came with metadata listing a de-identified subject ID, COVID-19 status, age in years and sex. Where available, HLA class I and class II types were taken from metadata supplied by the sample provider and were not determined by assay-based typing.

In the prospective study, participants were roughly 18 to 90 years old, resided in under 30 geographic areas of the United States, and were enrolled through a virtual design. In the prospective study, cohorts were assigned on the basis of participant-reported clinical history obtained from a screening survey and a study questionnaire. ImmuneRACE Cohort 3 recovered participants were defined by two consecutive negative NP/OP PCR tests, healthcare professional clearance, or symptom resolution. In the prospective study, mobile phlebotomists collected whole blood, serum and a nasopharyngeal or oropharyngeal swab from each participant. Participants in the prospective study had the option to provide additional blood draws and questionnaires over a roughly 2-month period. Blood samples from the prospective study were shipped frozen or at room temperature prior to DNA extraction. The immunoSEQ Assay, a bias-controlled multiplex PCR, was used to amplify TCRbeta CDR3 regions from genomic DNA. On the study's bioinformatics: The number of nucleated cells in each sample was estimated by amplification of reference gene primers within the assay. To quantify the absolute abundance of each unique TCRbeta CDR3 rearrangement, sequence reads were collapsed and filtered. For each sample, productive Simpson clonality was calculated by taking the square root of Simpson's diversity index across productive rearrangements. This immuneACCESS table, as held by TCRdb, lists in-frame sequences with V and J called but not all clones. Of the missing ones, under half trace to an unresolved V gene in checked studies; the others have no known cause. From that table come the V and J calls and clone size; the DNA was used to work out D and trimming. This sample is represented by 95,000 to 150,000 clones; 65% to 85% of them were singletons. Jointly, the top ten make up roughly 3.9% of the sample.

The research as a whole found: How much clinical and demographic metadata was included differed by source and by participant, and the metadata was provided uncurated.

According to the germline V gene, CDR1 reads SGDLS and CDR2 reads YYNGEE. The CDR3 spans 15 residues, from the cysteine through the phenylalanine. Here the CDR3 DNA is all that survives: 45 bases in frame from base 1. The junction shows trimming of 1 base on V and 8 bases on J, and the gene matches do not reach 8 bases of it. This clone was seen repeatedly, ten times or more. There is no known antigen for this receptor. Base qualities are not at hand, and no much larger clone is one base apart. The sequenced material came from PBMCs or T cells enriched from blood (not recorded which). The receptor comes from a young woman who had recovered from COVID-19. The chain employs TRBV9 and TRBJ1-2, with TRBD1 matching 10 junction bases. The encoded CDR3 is CASSVSLGQGNGYTF. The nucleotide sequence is TGTGCCAGCAGCGTATCCCTGGGACAGGGGAACGGCTACACCTTC.